The 24 T cell receptor beta chains presented below share a single source sample, sequenced in a study of blood T cell repertoires in COVID-19. Sequencing used immunoSEQ multiplex PCR; TCRdb keeps in-frame clones, though not all of them. The table has 400,000 to 450,000 clones, approximately 90% seen once. Material: peripheral blood. These receptors came from a man aged 18 to 30 with COVID-19, enrolled during active disease.

The CDR3 DNA sequence: TGCGCCAGCAGCCGCGACAGAGCTAGGAACACTGAAGCTTTCTTT. Translating it yields CASSRDRARNTEAFF. The chain is built from TRBV5-1 and TRBJ1-1; possibly TRBD1 for D (5 bases). The CDR3 is made up of 15 amino acids. The germline CDR1 and CDR2 sequences are SGHRS and YFSETQ. V lost 4 bases, J lost 1 base, and 14 bases lay in between.

The chain carries TRBV7-8 and TRBJ2-1; 7 bases match TRBD2. The V gene end was trimmed by 1 base and the J gene end by 6 bases; junction bases not matched to a gene: 18. CDR1 is SGHVS, CDR2 FQNEAQ, per germline. The CDR3 spans 19 residues. CDR3 coding DNA: TGTGCCAGCAGCTTAGGAGTGTTGGGTCTAGCGGATGGGTCCAATGAGCAGTTCTTC. Translation: CASSLGVLGLADGSNEQFF. The full variable domain, completed using reference TRBV7-8 and TRBJ2-1, is GAGVSQSPRYKVAKRGQDVALRCDPISGHVSLFWYQQALGQGPEFLTYFQNEAQLDKSGLPSDRFFAERPEGSVSTLKIQRTQQEDSAVYLCASSLGVLGLADGSNEQFFGPGTRLTVL.

V is TRBV30 and J is TRBJ2-7; TRBD1 is a possible D gene (5 bases). The CDR3 is 13 residues long. With 5 bases removed from V and 0 bases from J, the gap between germline ends came to 11 bases. Per germline, CDR1 GTSNPN and CDR2 SVGIG (reference sequence). CDR3 bases: TGTGCCTGGGTGGGGCCTAGCTCCTACGAGCAGTACTTC. Translated: CAWVGPSSYEQYF.

The CDR3 loop is CSVLGLLTDTQYF. In DNA, the CDR3 is TGCAGCGTTTTGGGACTCCTTACAGATACGCAGTATTTT. This sequence joins TRBV29-1 and TRBJ2-3; perhaps TRBD2 as D (6 bases). V was clipped by 5 bases and J by 3 bases, with 12 bases between them. The CDR3 spans 13 residues. Germline CDR1 and CDR2: SQVTM and ANQGSEA.

This clone has a handful of counts. The rearrangement links TRBV2 to TRBJ1-2; unclear D gene. The ends were cut back, 5 bases at V and 8 bases at J, with 12 bases in the middle. Germline V gene lookup returns CDR1 SNHLY and CDR2 FYNNEI. The CDR3 loop spans 12 amino acids. The DNA of the CDR3 is TGTGCCAGCAGTCCGTTCCCGGGGGGCTACACCTTC. Translation: CASSPFPGGYTF.

The rearrangement joins TRBV27 to TRBJ1-2; D is possibly TRBD1 (6 bases). This CDR3 has 13 amino acids. V lost 3 bases to trimming and J lost 8 bases, with 13 bases between them. Germline CDR1 MNHEY, CDR2 SMNVEV (reference sequence). CDR3: CASSFRGALGYTF. CDR3 nucleotide sequence: TGTGCCAGCAGTTTCCGGGGGGCTTTAGGCTACACCTTC.

There are a few counts of this clone. The V gene is TRBV15, the J gene TRBJ1-6, with no clear D. Trimming removed 3 bases from V and 9 bases from J, with 9 bases in between. The CDR3 covers 13 residues. Germline values: CDR1 LNHNV, CDR2 YYDKDF (reference sequence). For the CDR3, the DNA is TGTGCCACCAGCAGCGATGAGGTTTCACCCCTCCACTTT. Protein product: CATSSDEVSPLHF.

The chain has TRBV7-9 and TRBJ2-1; possible D gene TRBD2, 6 bases. V was trimmed by 1 base and J by 15 bases, leaving 16 bases between them. CDR1 SEHNR and CDR2 FQNEAQ come from the germline V gene (reference sequence). The CDR3 runs 13 residues. The CDR3 reads CASSLEAGTDLFF. The CDR3 bases are TGTGCCAGCAGCTTAGAGGCTGGGACTGACTTGTTCTTC.

V usage is TRBV10-3 and J usage is TRBJ2-3; weak D call: TRBD2 (7 bases). Germline CDR1 is ENHRY and CDR2 is SYGVKD. The CDR3 loop spans 13 amino acids. V dropped 9 bases and J dropped 4 bases, with 14 bases sitting between them. The CDR3: CAIRGAVADTQYF. For the CDR3, the DNA is TGTGCCATTCGGGGGGCAGTCGCAGATACGCAGTATTTT.

V is TRBV13 and J is TRBJ2-1, with TRBD2 matching 7 bases. Germline V gene data show CDR1 as PRHDT and CDR2 as FYEKMQ (reference sequence). CDR3 length equals 15 residues. V was clipped by 2 bases and J by 0 bases; unmatched bases: 1. For the CDR3, the DNA is TGTGCCAGCAGCTTACAGCGGGGCTCCTACAATGAGCAGTTCTTC. This gives the protein CASSLQRGSYNEQFF.

This clone was recorded only once. The V call is TRBV2, the J call TRBJ2-3; 8 bases are a match to TRBD2. V dropped 8 bases and J dropped 5; count of bases not matched to a gene: 18. The germline gives CDR1 SNHLY, CDR2 FYNNEI. The CDR3 extends over 17 amino acids. As DNA, the CDR3 is TGTGCCAGCCGCATGAAACAGATACAGCGGGGGTTAGATACGCAGTATTTT. Translation: CASRMKQIQRGLDTQYF.

There are a few counts of this clone. The rearrangement links TRBV11-2 to TRBJ2-4; TRBD2 is a possible D gene (6 bases). CDR1 and CDR2 (germline): SGHAT, FQNNGV. This CDR3 comprises 14 residues. V lost 3 bases and J lost 9, with 15 bases in between. In DNA form, the CDR3 reads TGTGCCAGCAGCTTGAACGGTCCGGGGGTCATTCAGTACTTC. Amino acid sequence: CASSLNGPGVIQYF.

The J gene is TRBJ1-5, the V gene TRBV27, with TRBD1 as a possible D gene (6 bases). CDR1 MNHEY and CDR2 SMNVEV come from the germline V gene (reference sequence). This CDR3 is built from 14 residues. Trimming removed 6 bases at V and 2 bases at J, with 11 bases between. CDR3 loop: CASSITGRNQPQHF. The DNA for the CDR3 is TGTGCCAGCAGCATTACAGGGCGCAATCAGCCCCAGCATTTT.

CDR3 region: CASREGDNSPLHF. The CDR3 DNA sequence: TGTGCCAGCAGAGAGGGGGACAATTCACCCCTCCACTTT. The chain combines TRBV6-9 with TRBJ1-6; a weak D match, TRBD1 (6 bases). Trimming stripped 6 bases from V and 7 bases from J, with 10 bases between. Germline V CDR1 and CDR2: MNHGY, SVAAGI. This CDR3 comprises 13 residues.

This rearrangement joins TRBV4-1 to TRBJ2-2; D gene uncertain. This CDR3 is built from 16 residues. Trimming took off 6 bases at V and 3 bases at J, with 17 bases between the two ends. Germline V gene data show CDR1 as MGHRA and CDR2 as YSYEKL. The DNA of the CDR3 is TGCGCCAGCAGGCCATCAACGTTCGCAGACACCGGGGAGCTGTTTTTT. This gives the protein CASRPSTFADTGELFF.

V is TRBV7-8 and J is TRBJ2-2; D might be TRBD1 (6 bases). Germline V gives CDR1 SGHVS, CDR2 FQNEAQ. The CDR3 sequence is 16 residues long. V lost 1 base and J 5 bases, leaving 14 bases between the germline ends. CDR3 DNA sequence: TGTGCCAGCAGCTTAGGGGGGCGGGCCTTGACCGGGGAGCTGTTTTTT. Its translation: CASSLGGRALTGELFF.

This chain joins TRBV6-2 or TRBV6-3 and TRBJ1-2, with 8 bases that match TRBD1. This CDR3 has 14 amino acids. Germline CDR1 MNHEY, CDR2 SVGEGT. V lost 0 bases and J lost 4; bases outside the gene matches: 1. CDR3 sequence reads: CASSYSQGGYGYTF. DNA of the CDR3: TGTGCCAGCAGTTACTCACAGGGGGGCTATGGCTACACCTTC.

This clone was seen once. The chain is built from TRBV24-1 and TRBJ2-1, with 8 nucleotides matching TRBD2. The CDR3 has 16 amino acids. Trimming took 5 bases from V and 5 from J; bases not matched to a gene: 10. CDR1 is KGHDR and CDR2 is SFDVKD in the germline V gene. In DNA, the CDR3 is TGTGCCACCAGTGGTGGGCCGGGGACTAGGAACAATGAGCAGTTCTTC. This codes for CATSGGPGTRNNEQFF.

The chain couples TRBV3-1 (or the pseudogene TRBV3-2) to TRBJ1-2; D unclear. Between the trimmed V and J ends, which lost 10 bases and 10 bases, there was a span of 16 bases. The CDR3 is 11 residues long. CDR1 is LGHDT, CDR2 YNNKEL, per germline (reference sequence). As DNA, the CDR3 is TGTGCCACTTACCGGGTCCCGGTCTACACCTTC. Translating gives CATYRVPVYTF.

The J gene is TRBJ2-1, the V gene TRBV19, with TRBD2 matching 7 bases. V lost 5 bases and J lost 5; bases outside the gene matches: 6. The CDR3 has 14 amino acids. The germline CDR1 and CDR2 sequences are LNHDA and SQIVND (reference sequence). CDR3 DNA: TGTGCCAGTAGTGATAGGACTAGAGACAATGAGCAGTTCTTC. Translated: CASSDRTRDNEQFF.

The J gene is TRBJ2-5, the V gene TRBV7-9, with 7 bases aligning to TRBD1. The CDR3 extends over 16 amino acids. After removal of 5 bases from V and 1 base from J, the junction contained 10 bases not matched to a gene. The germline V gene encodes CDR1 SEHNR and CDR2 FQNEAQ (reference sequence). The CDR3 sequence: CASSPWTGRGQETQYF. DNA of the CDR3: TGTGCCAGCAGCCCTTGGACAGGTCGAGGCCAAGAGACCCAGTACTTC. The full variable domain, rest sourced from reference TRBV7-9 and TRBJ2-5, is DTGVSQNPRHKITKRGQNVTFRCDPISEHNRLYWYRQTLGQGPEFLTYFQNEAQLEKSRLLSDRFSAERPKGSFSTLEIQRTEQGDSAMYLCASSPWTGRGQETQYFGPGTRLLVL.

The chain joins TRBV12-3 or TRBV12-4 to TRBJ2-1, with a possible D match to TRBD2 (6 bases). The CDR3 loop spans 13 amino acids. Trimming took 8 bases from V and 4 from J, leaving 12 bases between them. The chain's CDR3 is CASSTGAYNEQFF. CDR3 bases: TGTGCCAGCTCAACGGGAGCTTACAATGAGCAGTTCTTC.

The chain is built from TRBV4-1 and TRBJ2-2, with 13 bases fitting TRBD2. V lost 0 bases to trimming and J lost 4 bases; unmatched junction nucleotides: 14. The CDR3 is 21 amino acids. Germline CDR1 reads MGHRA; CDR2 reads YSYEKL. The CDR3 sequence is CASSQDNQWTSGGIPTGELFF. The DNA of the CDR3 is TGCGCCAGCAGCCAAGACAATCAATGGACTAGCGGGGGAATACCCACCGGGGAGCTGTTTTTT.

This chain uses TRBV18 with TRBJ1-4, with 8 nucleotides matching TRBD1. This CDR3 comprises 19 residues. Germline V gene data show CDR1 as KGHSH and CDR2 as LQKENI. V gave up 3 bases and J gave up 8 bases; unmatched junction bases: 20. The CDR3 protein is CASSPLRAGGSGLKEKLFF. CDR3 bases: TGTGCCAGCTCACCTCTCCGGGCAGGGGGCTCGGGTTTAAAGGAAAAACTGTTTTTT.